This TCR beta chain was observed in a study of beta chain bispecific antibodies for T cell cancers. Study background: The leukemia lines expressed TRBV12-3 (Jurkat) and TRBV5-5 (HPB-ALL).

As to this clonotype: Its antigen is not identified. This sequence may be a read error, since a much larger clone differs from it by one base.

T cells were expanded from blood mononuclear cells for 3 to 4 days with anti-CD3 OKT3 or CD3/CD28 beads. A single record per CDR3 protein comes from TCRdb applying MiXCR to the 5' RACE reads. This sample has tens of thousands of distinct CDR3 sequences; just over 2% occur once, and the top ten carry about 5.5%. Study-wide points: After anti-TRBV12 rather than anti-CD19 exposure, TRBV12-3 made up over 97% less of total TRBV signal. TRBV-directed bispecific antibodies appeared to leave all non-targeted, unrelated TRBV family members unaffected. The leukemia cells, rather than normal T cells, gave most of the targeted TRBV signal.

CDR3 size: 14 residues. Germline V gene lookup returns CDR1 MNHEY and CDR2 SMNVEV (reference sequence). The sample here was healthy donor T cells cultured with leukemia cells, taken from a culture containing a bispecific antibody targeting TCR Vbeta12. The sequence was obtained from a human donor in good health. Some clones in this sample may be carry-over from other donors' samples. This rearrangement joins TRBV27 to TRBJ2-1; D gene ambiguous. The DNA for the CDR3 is TGTGCCAGGAGTTTAACCGGCCCCTACAATGAGCAGTTCTTC. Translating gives CARSLTGPYNEQFF.